A selection of T cell receptor beta chains follows, all from one sample in a study of T cells in Graves' hyperthyroidism and ophthalmopathy. TCRdb fed the multiplex PCR reads into MiXCR, producing one record per CDR3 protein. Among roughly 280,000 distinct CDR3 sequences listed, 20% to 25% were seen once. The specimen sequenced was blood. The receptors derive from a man under 40 with Graves' ophthalmopathy. The CDR3 runs from the conserved cysteine through the conserved F or W. The order of the fields is clone size, J gene, V gene, CDR3 protein. Clone size, where shown, is once, few, many, or a class for clones that have expanded.

size: NA
J: TRBJ2-3
V: TRBV6-1
CDR3: CASSSREFPDTQYF

size: few
J: TRBJ2-3
V: TRBV7-9
CDR3: CASSYEGNKDTQYF

size: NA
J: TRBJ1-5
V: TRBV2
CDR3: CASSAGRYSNQPQHF

size: few
J: TRBJ2-1
V: TRBV7-8
CDR3: CASSLLLARVNEQFF

size: many
J: TRBJ2-5
V: TRBV11-3
CDR3: CASSLLLAGLGGQETQYF

size: NA
J: TRBJ1-6
V: TRBV7-8
CDR3: CASSLETGENSPLHF

size: few
J: TRBJ1-6
V: TRBV12-3/TRBV12-4
CDR3: CASSLRRGASPLHF

size: NA
J: TRBJ2-1
V: TRBV11-1
CDR3: CASSSSTGTGFLKQFF

size: NA
J: TRBJ2-7
V: TRBV12-5
CDR3: CASGLGGTSSEQCF

size: NA
J: TRBJ1-2
V: TRBV2
CDR3: CASSVDYGYTF

size: NA
J: TRBJ2-3
V: TRBV20-1
CDR3: CSARDPGQGADTQYF

size: NA
J: TRBJ1-2
V: TRBV5-1
CDR3: CASSPDRGHYGYTF

size: many
J: TRBJ2-1
V: TRBV5-1
CDR3: CASSLGLAQYNEQFF

size: many
J: TRBJ2-1
V: TRBV5-1
CDR3: CASSLEGSTGRRNEQFF